This entry lists 16 T cell receptor beta chains sequenced from one sample in a study of cytomegalovirus exposure and HLA in healthy donors. Use of 60 Vbeta and 13 Jbeta primers characterized the PCR. TCRdb's copy holds only in-frame clones and misses some; the assay was immunoSEQ multiplex PCR. The data contain 150,000 to 200,000 clones, 82% of them singletons. Material: PBMCs. The receptors originated from a girl aged 10-17 years in good health and CMV-seropositive.

V is TRBV18 and J is TRBJ2-7; 9 bases match TRBD2. V shed 2 bases and J 6 bases; nucleotides not matched to a gene: 2. Germline CDR1 and CDR2: KGHSH and LQKENI. The CDR3 length is 13 residues. In DNA form, the CDR3 reads TGTGCCAGCTCACCAGGGACTAGCCCCGAGCAGTACTTC. Translated: CASSPGTSPEQYF.

This chain joins TRBV9 and TRBJ2-2; no definite D call. The CDR3 length is 14 residues. Trimming took 7 bases from V and 0 from J, leaving 10 bases between them. Germline V gene data show CDR1 as SGDLS and CDR2 as YYNGEE. In DNA, the CDR3 is TGTGCCAGCTCCGGGTTCGCGAACACCGGGGAGCTGTTTTTT. It specifies CASSGFANTGELFF.

The chain has TRBV7-9 and TRBJ2-2; 10 bases map to TRBD2. Germline-derived CDR1 and CDR2 are SEHNR and FQNEAQ (reference sequence). The CDR3 runs to 16 residues. The V and J ends lost 7 bases and 4 bases, in that order; junction bases with no gene match: 9. CDR3 DNA sequence: TGTGCCAGCATCAGGACTAGCGGAGGTCCCACCGGGGAGCTGTTTTTT. Its translation is CASIRTSGGPTGELFF.

J is TRBJ2-4 and V is TRBV29-1; 8 nucleotides match TRBD1. The CDR3 runs 12 residues. Germline-derived CDR1 and CDR2 are SQVTM and ANQGSEA. V lost 6 bases to trimming and J lost 11 bases; unmatched junction nucleotides: 9. CDR3 amino acids: CSVVTGGRLQYF. The CDR3 nucleotides are TGCAGCGTAGTAACAGGGGGGAGACTTCAGTACTTC.

This clone occurred once. J is TRBJ2-5 and V is TRBV29-1; 9 nucleotides align to TRBD2. Germline V gives CDR1 SQVTM, CDR2 ANQGSEA. V lost 5 bases to trimming and J lost 2 bases; unmatched junction nucleotides: 6. This CDR3 is built from 14 residues. CDR3 sequence: CSVWGLAGQETQYF. CDR3 nucleotides: TGCAGCGTTTGGGGTCTAGCGGGACAAGAGACCCAGTACTTC.

V is TRBV9 and J is TRBJ2-7; 9 bases map to TRBD2. V gave up 0 bases and J gave up 4 bases; unmatched junction bases: 5. The germline gives CDR1 SGDLS, CDR2 YYNGEE. CDR3 length equals 15 residues. The CDR3 region is CASSVGASGIYEQYF. CDR3 bases: TGTGCCAGCAGCGTAGGGGCTAGCGGGATTTACGAGCAGTACTTC.

The gene calls are TRBV6-5 and TRBJ1-1, with 7 positions matching TRBD1. The CDR3 has 15 amino acids. CDR1 and CDR2 from the germline V gene are MNHEY and SVGAGI. The J segment lost 4 bases and the V segment lost 8 bases, leaving 13 bases of the junction unmatched. The CDR3 coding sequence is TGTGCCAGCTCCGAGACAGGGAAGGGGGTCACTGAAGCTTTCTTT. Translating it yields CASSETGKGVTEAFF.

The gene calls are TRBV6-6 and TRBJ2-1; TRBD1 aligns across 10 bases. V trimming: 4 bases; J trimming: 6 bases; junction bases outside the gene matches: 9. Germline-derived CDR1 and CDR2 are MNHNY and SVGAGI (reference sequence). There are 16 residues in the CDR3. CDR3 sequence reads: CASSSPGTGVVNEQFF. The CDR3 DNA reads TGTGCCAGCAGTTCTCCCGGGACAGGGGTGGTCAATGAGCAGTTCTTC.

The chain links TRBV29-1 to TRBJ1-1, with a tentative D call TRBD1 (6 bases). CDR3 size: 13 residues. The germline V gene encodes CDR1 SQVTM and CDR2 ANQGSEA. V lost 7 bases to trimming and J lost 5 bases, with 17 bases between them. CDR3 bases: TGCAGCGCCAAGGTGGGGGCGCGGACTGAAGCTTTCTTT. Its protein product is CSAKVGARTEAFF.

This clone was seen once. DNA of the CDR3: TGCGCCAGTGTTTGGGGGCCAAACAGCTACGAGCAGTACTTC. Its translation is CASVWGPNSYEQYF. The chain links TRBV10-2 to TRBJ2-7, with D perhaps TRBD1 (6 bases). This CDR3 has 14 residues. Trimming removed 9 bases from V and 3 bases from J, with 18 bases in between. Per germline, CDR1 WSHSY and CDR2 SAAADI.

The chain is built from TRBV7-9 and TRBJ2-3; 8 bases line up with TRBD1. This CDR3 has 17 residues. The ends lost 3 bases at V and 6 bases at J; junction bases unmatched: 14. Germline loops: CDR1 SEHNR, CDR2 FQNEAQ (reference sequence). In DNA, the CDR3 is TGTGCCAGCAGCTTGACCTTGACAGGGGTGTTCGCCGATACGCAGTATTTT. Protein product: CASSLTLTGVFADTQYF.

This rearrangement joins TRBV10-2 to TRBJ1-5, with D maybe TRBD1 (5 bases). Germline V lookup: CDR1 WSHSY, CDR2 SAAADI. This CDR3 spans 15 amino acids. Trimming took off 5 bases at V and 6 bases at J, with 17 bases between the two ends. The CDR3 DNA is TGCGCCAGCAGTACGGTCGTAAGCGGGGGTCAGCCCCAGCATTTT. Its protein is CASSTVVSGGQPQHF.

The rearrangement joins TRBV2 to TRBJ2-4; 7 bases align to TRBD2. The J segment lost 0 bases and the V segment lost 7 bases, leaving 3 bases of the junction unmatched. CDR1 is SNHLY and CDR2 is FYNNEI in the germline V gene. This CDR3 contains 14 residues. CDR3 in DNA: TGTGCCAGCACAGCGGGGTTAGCCAAAAACATTCAGTACTTC. It encodes CASTAGLAKNIQYF.

CDR3 sequence (DNA): TGTGCCAGCAGTAGGGGACAGAGGCTCTACGAGCAGTACTTC. This sequence encodes CASSRGQRLYEQYF. V gene TRBV6-5 combines with J gene TRBJ2-7; 7 bases map to TRBD1. The CDR3 spans 14 residues. Unmatched junction bases numbered 7, after V lost 5 bases and J lost 3 bases. Germline V gene sequence: CDR1 MNHEY, CDR2 SVGAGI.

The chain is built from TRBV30 and TRBJ2-7; no definite D call. Per the germline V gene, CDR1 is GTSNPN and CDR2 is SVGIG (reference sequence). The V end lost 0 bases, the J end lost 0 bases, and 9 bases lay between the germline ends. The CDR3 is made up of 14 amino acids. The CDR3 nucleotides are TGTGCCTGGAGTGTAGTTGGGCTCTCCTACGAGCAGTACTTC. This gives the protein CAWSVVGLSYEQYF. The complete variable domain, with remaining parts taken from reference TRBV30 and TRBJ2-7, reads SQTIHQWPATLVQPVGSPLSLECTVEGTSNPNLYWYRQAAGRGLQLLFYSVGIGQISSEVPQNLSASRPQDRQFILSSKKLLLSDSGFYLCAWSVVGLSYEQYFGPGTRLTVT.

The chain is built from TRBV9 and TRBJ2-3; possible D gene TRBD1, 6 bases. With 0 bases removed from V and 9 bases from J, the gap between germline ends came to 11 bases. This CDR3 comprises 13 residues. CDR1 and CDR2 (germline): SGDLS, YYNGEE. The CDR3 DNA reads TGTGCCAGCAGCGTAGTTGGGACAAAGACGCAGTATTTT. This encodes CASSVVGTKTQYF.